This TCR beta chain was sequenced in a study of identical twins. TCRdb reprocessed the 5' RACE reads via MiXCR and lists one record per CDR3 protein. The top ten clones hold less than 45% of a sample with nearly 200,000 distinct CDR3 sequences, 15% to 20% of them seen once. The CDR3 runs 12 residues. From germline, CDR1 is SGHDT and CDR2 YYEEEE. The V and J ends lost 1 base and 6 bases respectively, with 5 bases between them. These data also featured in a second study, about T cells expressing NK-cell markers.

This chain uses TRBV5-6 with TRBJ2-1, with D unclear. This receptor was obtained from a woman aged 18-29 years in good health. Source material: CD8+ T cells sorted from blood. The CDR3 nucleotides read TGTGCCAGCAGCTTGAGGGTCAATGAGCAGTTCTTC. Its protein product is CASSLRVNEQFF.